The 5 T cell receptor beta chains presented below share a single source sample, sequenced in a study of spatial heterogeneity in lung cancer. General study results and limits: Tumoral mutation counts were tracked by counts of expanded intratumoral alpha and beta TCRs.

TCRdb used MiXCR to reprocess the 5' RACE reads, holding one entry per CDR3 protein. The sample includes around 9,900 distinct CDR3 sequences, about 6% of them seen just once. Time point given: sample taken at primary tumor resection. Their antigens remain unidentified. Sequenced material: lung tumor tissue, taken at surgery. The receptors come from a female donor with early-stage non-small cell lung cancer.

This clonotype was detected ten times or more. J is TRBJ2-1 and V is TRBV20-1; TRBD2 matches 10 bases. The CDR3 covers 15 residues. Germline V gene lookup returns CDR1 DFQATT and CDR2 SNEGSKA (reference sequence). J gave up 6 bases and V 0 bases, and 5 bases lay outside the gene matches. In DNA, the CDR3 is TGCAGTGCTAGAGATACCAGCGGGAGGGCCAATGAGCAGTTCTTC. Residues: CSARDTSGRANEQFF.

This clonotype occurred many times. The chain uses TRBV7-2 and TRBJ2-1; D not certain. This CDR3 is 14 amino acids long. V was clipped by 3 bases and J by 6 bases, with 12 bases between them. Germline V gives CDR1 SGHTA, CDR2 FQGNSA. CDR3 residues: CASSFLLVANEQFF. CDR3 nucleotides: TGTGCCAGCAGCTTTTTGCTAGTAGCCAATGAGCAGTTCTTC.

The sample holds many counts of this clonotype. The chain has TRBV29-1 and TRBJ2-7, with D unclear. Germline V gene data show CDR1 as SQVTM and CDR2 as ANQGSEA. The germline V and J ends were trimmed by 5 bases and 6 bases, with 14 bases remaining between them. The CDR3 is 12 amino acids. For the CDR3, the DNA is TGCAGCGTTACGAGCCCTCTGGGCGAGCAGTACTTC. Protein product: CSVTSPLGEQYF.

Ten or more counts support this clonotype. The CDR3 region has the DNA TGCGCCAGCAGCTTGCAAGCGGGAGCAGAGACCCAGTACTTC. It encodes CASSLQAGAETQYF. The rearrangement joins TRBV5-1 to TRBJ2-5, with TRBD2 matching 8 bases. The CDR3 spans 14 residues. The J segment lost 4 bases and the V segment lost 1 base, leaving 3 bases of the junction unmatched. Germline V gene data show CDR1 as SGHRS and CDR2 as YFSETQ.

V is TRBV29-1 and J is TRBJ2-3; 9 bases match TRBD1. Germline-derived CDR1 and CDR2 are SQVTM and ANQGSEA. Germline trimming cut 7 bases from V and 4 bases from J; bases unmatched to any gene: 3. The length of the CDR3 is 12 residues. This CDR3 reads CSERQGADTQYF. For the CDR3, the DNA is TGCAGCGAAAGACAGGGGGCAGATACGCAGTATTTT.